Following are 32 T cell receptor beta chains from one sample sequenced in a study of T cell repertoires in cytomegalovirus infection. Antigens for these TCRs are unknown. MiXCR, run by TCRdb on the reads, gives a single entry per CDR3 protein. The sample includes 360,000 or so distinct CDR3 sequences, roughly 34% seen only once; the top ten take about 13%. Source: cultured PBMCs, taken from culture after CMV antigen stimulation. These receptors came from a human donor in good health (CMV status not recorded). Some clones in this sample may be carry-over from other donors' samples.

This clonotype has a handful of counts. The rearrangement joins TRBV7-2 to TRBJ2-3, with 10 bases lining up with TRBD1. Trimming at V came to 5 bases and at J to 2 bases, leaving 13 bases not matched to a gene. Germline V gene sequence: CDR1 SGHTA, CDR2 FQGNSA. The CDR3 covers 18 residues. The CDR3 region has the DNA TGTGCCAGCAGCCCCGGGGCGACAGGGGGCACATACACAGATACGCAGTATTTT. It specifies CASSPGATGGTYTDTQYF.

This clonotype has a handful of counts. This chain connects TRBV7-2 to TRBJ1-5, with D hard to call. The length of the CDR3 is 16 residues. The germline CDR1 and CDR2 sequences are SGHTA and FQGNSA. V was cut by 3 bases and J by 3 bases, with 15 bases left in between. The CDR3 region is CASSLSRGSVNQPQHF. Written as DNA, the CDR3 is TGTGCCAGCAGCTTGAGTCGGGGTTCGGTCAATCAGCCCCAGCATTTT.

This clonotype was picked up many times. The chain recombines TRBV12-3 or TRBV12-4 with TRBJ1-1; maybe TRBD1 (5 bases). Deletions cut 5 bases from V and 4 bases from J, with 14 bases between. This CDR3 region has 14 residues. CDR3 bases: TGTGCCAGCAGTCCCGGGTTGGGGGGCACTGAAGCTTTCTTT. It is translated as CASSPGLGGTEAFF.

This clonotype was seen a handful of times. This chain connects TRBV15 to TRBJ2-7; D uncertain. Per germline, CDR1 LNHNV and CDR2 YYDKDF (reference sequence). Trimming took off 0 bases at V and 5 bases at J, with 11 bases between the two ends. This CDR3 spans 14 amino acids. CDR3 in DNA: TGTGCCACCAGCAGAGATCTAGTCCCCCACGAGCAGTACGTC. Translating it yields CATSRDLVPHEQYV.

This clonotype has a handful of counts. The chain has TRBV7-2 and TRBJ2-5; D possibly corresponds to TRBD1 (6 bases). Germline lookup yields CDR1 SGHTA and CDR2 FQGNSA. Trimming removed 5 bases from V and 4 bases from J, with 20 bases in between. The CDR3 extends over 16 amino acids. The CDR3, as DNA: TGTGCCAGCAGCCCACTACAGGGATTAGTCGGAGAGACCCAGTACTTC. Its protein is CASSPLQGLVGETQYF.

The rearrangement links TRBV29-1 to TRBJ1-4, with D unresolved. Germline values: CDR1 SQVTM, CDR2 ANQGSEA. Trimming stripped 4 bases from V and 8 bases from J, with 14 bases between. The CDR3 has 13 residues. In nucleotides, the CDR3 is TGCAGCGTTGGGGCGCGGCGGAGCGAAAAACTGTTTTTT. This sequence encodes CSVGARRSEKLFF.

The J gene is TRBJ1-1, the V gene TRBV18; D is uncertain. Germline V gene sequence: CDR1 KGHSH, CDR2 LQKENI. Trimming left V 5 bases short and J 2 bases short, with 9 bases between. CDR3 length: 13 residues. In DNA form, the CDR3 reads TGTGCCAGCTCAAACGGCGAAAACACTGAAGCTTTCTTT. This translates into CASSNGENTEAFF.

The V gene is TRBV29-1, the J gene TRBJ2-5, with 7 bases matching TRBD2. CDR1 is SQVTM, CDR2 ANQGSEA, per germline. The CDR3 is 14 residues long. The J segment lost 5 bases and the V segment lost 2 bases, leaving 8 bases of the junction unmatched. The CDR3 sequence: CSVELRGSTETQYF. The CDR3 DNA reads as TGCAGCGTTGAATTACGCGGGAGTACCGAGACCCAGTACTTC.

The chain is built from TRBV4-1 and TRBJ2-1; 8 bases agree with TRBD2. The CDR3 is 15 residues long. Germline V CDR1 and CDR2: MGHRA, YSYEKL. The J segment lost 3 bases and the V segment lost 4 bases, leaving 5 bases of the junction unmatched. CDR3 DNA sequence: TGCGCCAGCAGCCCACTAGCGGTCCACTACAATGAGCAGTTCTTC. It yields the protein CASSPLAVHYNEQFF.

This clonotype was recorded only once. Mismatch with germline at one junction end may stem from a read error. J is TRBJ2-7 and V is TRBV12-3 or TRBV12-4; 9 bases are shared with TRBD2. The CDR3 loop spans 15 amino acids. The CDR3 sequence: CASSLISSGTDEHYF. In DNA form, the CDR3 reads TGTGCCAGCAGTTTAATTTCTAGCGGGACGGACGAGCATTACTTC.

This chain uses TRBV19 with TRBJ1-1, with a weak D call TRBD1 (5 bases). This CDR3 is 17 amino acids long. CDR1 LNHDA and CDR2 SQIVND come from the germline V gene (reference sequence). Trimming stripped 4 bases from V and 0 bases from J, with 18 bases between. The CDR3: CASSRWGFGTVNTEAFF. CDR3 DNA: TGTGCCAGTAGTAGGTGGGGGTTTGGGACCGTGAACACTGAAGCTTTCTTT. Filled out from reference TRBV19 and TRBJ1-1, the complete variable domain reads DGGITQSPKYLFRKEGQNVTLSCEQNLNHDAMYWYRQDPGQGLRLIYYSQIVNDFQKGDIAEGYSVSREKKESFPLTVTSAQKNPTAFYLCASSRWGFGTVNTEAFFGQGTRLTVV.

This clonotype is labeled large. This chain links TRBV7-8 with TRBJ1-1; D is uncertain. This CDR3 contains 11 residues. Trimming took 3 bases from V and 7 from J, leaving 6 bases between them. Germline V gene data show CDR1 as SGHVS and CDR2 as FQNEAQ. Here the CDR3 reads CASSLGYEAFF. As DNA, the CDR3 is TGTGCCAGCAGCTTGGGATATGAAGCTTTCTTT.

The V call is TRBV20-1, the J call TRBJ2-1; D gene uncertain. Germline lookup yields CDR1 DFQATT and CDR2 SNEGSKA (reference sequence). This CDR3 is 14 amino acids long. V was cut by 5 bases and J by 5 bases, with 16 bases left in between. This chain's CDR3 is CSARALELDNEQFF. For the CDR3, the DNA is TGCAGTGCTCGGGCCTTAGAACTGGACAATGAGCAGTTCTTC.

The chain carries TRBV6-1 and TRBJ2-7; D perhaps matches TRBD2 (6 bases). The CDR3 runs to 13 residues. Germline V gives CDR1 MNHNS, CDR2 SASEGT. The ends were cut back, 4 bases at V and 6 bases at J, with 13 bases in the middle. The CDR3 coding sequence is TGTGCCAGCAGTGGGGGACTCCCCGGCGAGCAGTACGTC. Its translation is CASSGGLPGEQYV.

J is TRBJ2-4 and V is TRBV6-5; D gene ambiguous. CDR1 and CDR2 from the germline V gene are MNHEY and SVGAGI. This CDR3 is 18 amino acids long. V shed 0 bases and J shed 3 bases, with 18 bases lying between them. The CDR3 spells CASSYSTRPGAGKNIQYF. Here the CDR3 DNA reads TGTGCCAGCAGTTACTCGACCCGCCCTGGTGCAGGCAAAAACATTCAGTACTTC.

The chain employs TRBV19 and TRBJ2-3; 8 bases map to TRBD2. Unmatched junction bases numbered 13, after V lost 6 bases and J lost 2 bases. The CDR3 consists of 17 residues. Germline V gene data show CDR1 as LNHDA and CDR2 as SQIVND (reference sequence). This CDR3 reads CASSRARIAGPTDTQYF. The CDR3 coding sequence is TGTGCCAGTAGCAGAGCCAGGATAGCGGGACCCACAGATACGCAGTATTTT.

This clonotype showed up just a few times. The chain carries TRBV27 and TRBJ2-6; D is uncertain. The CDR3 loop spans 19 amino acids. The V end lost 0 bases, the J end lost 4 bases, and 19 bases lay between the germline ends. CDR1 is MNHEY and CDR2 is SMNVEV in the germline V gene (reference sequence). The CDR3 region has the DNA TGTGCCAGCAGTTTATCCTCCAAGGGCTGGGTTCGGGGGGCCAACGTCCTGACTTTC. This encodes CASSLSSKGWVRGANVLTF.

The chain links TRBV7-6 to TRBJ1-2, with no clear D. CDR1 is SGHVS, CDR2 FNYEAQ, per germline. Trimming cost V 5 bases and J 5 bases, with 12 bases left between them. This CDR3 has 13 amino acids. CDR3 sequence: CASSLEEVYGYTF. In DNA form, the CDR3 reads TGTGCCAGCAGCCTAGAGGAGGTATATGGCTACACCTTC.

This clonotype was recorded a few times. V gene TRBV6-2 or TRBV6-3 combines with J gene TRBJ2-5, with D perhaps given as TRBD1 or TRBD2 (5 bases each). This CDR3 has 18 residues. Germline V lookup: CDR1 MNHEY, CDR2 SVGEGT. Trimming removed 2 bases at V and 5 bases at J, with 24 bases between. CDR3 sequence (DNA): TGTGCCAGCAGTTACATGTCAGGCCGTGGGACGAAGCGGGAGACCCAGTACTTC. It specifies CASSYMSGRGTKRETQYF.

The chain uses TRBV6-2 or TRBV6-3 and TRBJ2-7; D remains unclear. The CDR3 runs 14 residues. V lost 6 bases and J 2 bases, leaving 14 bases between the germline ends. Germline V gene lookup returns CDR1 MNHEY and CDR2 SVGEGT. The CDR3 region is CASREDGTAYEQYV. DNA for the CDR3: TGTGCCAGCAGGGAAGACGGAACCGCCTACGAGCAGTACGTC.

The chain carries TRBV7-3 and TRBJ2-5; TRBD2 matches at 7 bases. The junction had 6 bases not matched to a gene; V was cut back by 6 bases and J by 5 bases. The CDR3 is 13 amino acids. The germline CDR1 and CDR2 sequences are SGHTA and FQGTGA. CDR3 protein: CASSQSGGETQYF. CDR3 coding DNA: TGTGCCAGCAGTCAGTCCGGGGGGGAGACCCAGTACTTC.

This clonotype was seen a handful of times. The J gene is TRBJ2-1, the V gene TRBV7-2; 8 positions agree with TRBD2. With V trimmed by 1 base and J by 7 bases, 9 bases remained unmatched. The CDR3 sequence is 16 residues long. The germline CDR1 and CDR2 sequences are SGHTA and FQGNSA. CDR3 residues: CASSLVPAGVRNEQFF. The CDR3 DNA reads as TGTGCCAGCAGCTTAGTTCCAGCGGGAGTTAGGAATGAGCAGTTCTTC. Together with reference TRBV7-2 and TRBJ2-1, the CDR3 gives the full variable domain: GAGVSQSPSNKVTEKGKDVELRCDPISGHTALYWYRQSLGQGLEFLIYFQGNSAPDKSGLPSDRFSAERTGGSVSTLTIQRTQQEDSAVYLCASSLVPAGVRNEQFFGPGTRLTVL.

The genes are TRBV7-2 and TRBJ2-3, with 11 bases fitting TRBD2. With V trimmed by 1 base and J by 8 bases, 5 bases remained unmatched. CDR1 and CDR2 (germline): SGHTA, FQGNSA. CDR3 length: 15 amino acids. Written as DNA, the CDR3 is TGTGCCAGCAGCTTAGGTCTAGCGGGAGGCCGTACGCAGTATTTT. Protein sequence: CASSLGLAGGRTQYF. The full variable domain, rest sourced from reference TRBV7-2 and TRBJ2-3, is GAGVSQSPSNKVTEKGKDVELRCDPISGHTALYWYRQSLGQGLEFLIYFQGNSAPDKSGLPSDRFSAERTGGSVSTLTIQRTQQEDSAVYLCASSLGLAGGRTQYFGPGTRLTVL.

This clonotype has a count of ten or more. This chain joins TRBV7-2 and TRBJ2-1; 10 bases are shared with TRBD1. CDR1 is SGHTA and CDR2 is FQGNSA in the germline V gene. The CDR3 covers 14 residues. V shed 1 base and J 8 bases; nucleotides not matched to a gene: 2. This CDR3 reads CASSLGTGGYEQFF. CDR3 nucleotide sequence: TGTGCCAGCAGCTTAGGGACAGGGGGGTATGAGCAGTTCTTC.

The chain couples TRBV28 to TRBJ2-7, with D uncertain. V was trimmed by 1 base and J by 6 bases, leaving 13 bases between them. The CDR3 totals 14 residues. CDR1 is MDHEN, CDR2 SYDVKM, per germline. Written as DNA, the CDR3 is TGTGCCAGCAGTTTATCCTTAACCACTTTCGAGCAGTACTTC. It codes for CASSLSLTTFEQYF. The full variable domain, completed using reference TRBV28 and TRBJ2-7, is DVKVTQSSRYLVKRTGEKVFLECVQDMDHENMFWYRQDPGLGLRLIYFSYDVKMKEKGDIPEGYSVSREKKERFSLILESASTNQTSMYLCASSLSLTTFEQYFGPGTRLTVT.

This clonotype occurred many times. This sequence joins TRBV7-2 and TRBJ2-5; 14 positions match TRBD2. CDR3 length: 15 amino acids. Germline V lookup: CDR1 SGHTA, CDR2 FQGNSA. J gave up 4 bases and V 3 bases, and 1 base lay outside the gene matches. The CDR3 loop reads CASSLGLAGVETQYF. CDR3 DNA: TGTGCCAGCAGCTTGGGACTAGCGGGAGTAGAGACCCAGTACTTC.

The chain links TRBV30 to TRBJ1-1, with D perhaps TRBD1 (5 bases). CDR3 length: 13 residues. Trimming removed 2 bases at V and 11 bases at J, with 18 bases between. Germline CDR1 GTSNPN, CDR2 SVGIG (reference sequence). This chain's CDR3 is CAWSKGTHSGAFF. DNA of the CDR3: TGTGCCTGGAGTAAGGGGACTCACAGTGGGGCTTTCTTT. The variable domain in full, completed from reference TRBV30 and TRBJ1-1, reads SQTIHQWPATLVQPVGSPLSLECTVEGTSNPNLYWYRQAAGRGLQLLFYSVGIGQISSEVPQNLSASRPQDRQFILSSKKLLLSDSGFYLCAWSKGTHSGAFFGQGTRLTVV.

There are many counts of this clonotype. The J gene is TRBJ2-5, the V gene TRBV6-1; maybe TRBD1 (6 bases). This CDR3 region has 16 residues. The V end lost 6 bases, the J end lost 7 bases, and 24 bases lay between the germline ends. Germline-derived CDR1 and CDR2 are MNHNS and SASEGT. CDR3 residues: CASSLPGVGGSGTQYF. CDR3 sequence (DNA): TGTGCCAGCAGCCTCCCCGGTGTAGGGGGAAGTGGGACCCAGTACTTC.

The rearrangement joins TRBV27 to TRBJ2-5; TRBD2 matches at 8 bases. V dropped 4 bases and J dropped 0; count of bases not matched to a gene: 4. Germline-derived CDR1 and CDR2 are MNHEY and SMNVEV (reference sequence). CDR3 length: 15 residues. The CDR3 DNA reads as TGTGCCAGCAGTTCCGGGACTAGAAACCAAGAGACCCAGTACTTC. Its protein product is CASSSGTRNQETQYF.

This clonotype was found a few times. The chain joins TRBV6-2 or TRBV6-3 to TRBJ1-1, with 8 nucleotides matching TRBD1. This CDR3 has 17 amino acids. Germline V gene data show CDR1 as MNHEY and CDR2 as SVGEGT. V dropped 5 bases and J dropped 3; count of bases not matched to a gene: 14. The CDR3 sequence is CASSAIGQGVGDTEAFF. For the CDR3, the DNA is TGTGCCAGCAGTGCGATTGGACAGGGAGTCGGAGACACTGAAGCTTTCTTT.

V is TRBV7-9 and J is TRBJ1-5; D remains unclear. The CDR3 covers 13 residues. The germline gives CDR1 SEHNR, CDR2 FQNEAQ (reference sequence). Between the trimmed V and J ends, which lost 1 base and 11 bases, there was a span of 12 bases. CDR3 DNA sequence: TGTGCCAGCAGCTTAGGGTCGTGGGAAACCCAGCATTTT. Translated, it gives CASSLGSWETQHF.

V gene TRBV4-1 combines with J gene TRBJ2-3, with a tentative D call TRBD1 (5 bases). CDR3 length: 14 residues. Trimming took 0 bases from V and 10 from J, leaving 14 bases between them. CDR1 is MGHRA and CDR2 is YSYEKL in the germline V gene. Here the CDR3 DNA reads TGCGCCAGCAGCCAAGACCCCCCAGGGTTCGCGCAGTATTTT. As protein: CASSQDPPGFAQYF.